Given below is one T cell receptor (beta chain) in context. Measured with immunoSEQ multiplex PCR; TCRdb has only the in-frame clones, and not every one. The sample records approximately 51,000 clones, about 86% being singletons. The data belong to a study of PD-L1 blockade in urothelial cancer. Overall study context: Researchers looked at the blood 3 weeks (second dose) and 6 weeks after treatment began.

V shed 3 bases and J shed 3 bases, with 9 bases lying between them. Germline CDR1 reads MNHNS; CDR2 reads SASEGT. This CDR3 is 14 amino acids long. The time point is: pretreatment peripheral blood. This sequence joins TRBV6-1 and TRBJ1-5, with D tentatively TRBD1 (6 bases). This specimen was PBMCs, taken around atezolizumab (anti-PD-L1) treatment. The clonotype comes from a man between 60 and 75 years old with urothelial cancer. CDR3 amino acids: CASSDPGHNQPQHF. CDR3 coding DNA: TGTGCCAGCAGTGATCCGGGACACAATCAGCCCCAGCATTTT.